Listed below are T cell receptor beta chains from one sample, sequenced in a study of blood T cells in healthy people across ages. TCRdb re-called the 5' RACE reads with MiXCR, one entry per CDR3 protein. This table has around 800,000 distinct CDR3 sequences, around 43% appearing once. Sequencing was carried out using blood. The origin of the receptors is a man in his sixties in good health. Both conserved end residues are part of each CDR3. A D gene is named only where the DNA matches it firmly. Expanded clones get a size class; other rows say once, few or many, or leave the size out.

>TRBJ2-1|once|13|TRBV3-1|.
CASSLDRQETQFF
TGTGCCAGCAGCCTAGACAGACAAGAGACCCAGTTCTTC
>TRBJ2-7|.|11|TRBV30|.
CAWSEHHEQYF
TGTGCCTGGAGTGAACACCACGAGCAGTACTTC
>TRBJ2-3|few|21|TRBV25-1|TRBD2
CASSEYIGAGGLLKSTDTQYF
TGTGCCAGCAGTGAATATATCGGGGCGGGGGGGCTGCTAAAGAGCACAGATACGCAGTATTTT
>TRBJ2-1|.|16|TRBV7-2|TRBD2
CASSSGGAILHNEQFF
TGTGCCAGCAGCAGCGGGGGGGCAATCCTACACAATGAGCAGTTCTTC
>TRBJ2-1|.|17|TRBV4-1|.
CASSQEGSAGGLNEQFF
TGCGCCAGCAGCCAAGAAGGATCGGCAGGGGGGTTGAATGAGCAGTTCTTC
>TRBJ2-1|few|15|TRBV7-8|.
CASSLRAAQYNEQFF
TGTGCCAGCAGCTTACGAGCGGCCCAATACAATGAGCAGTTCTTC
>TRBJ2-3|many|15|TRBV4-3|.
CASSQGGTGIDTQYF
TGCGCCAGCAGCCAAGGAGGCACAGGGATAGATACGCAGTATTTT
>TRBJ2-7|.|18|TRBV6-2/TRBV6-3|TRBD2
CASSYSTSGGNSYNEQYF
TGTGCCAGCAGTTACTCGACTAGCGGGGGAAACTCCTACAATGAGCAGTACTTC
>TRBJ2-1|few|14|TRBV5-1|.
CASSLRGPRLEQFF
TGCGCCAGCAGCTTGAGGGGACCTCGGTTAGAGCAGTTCTTC
>TRBJ2-1|few|14|TRBV6-2/TRBV6-3|.
CASSYGFTYNEQFF
TGTGCCAGCAGTTACGGGTTCACATACAATGAGCAGTTCTTC
>TRBJ2-7|few|17|TRBV6-1|TRBD1
CASSEAGTGAIPYEQYF
TGTGCCAGCAGTGAAGCCGGGACAGGGGCTATCCCCTACGAGCAGTACTTC
>TRBJ2-5|few|13|TRBV20-1|TRBD2
CSAKLAGGRTQYF
TGCAGTGCCAAACTAGCGGGGGGGAGGACCCAGTACTTC
>TRBJ2-6|.|17|TRBV5-1|TRBD1
CASSSQGAPTGANVLTF
TGCGCCAGCAGCTCTCAGGGGGCGCCGACTGGGGCCAACGTCCTGACTTTC
>TRBJ2-7|.|16|TRBV5-1|TRBD2
CASSLGGVAGGYEQYF
TGCGCCAGCAGCTTGGGAGGGGTAGCGGGGGGCTACGAGCAGTACTTC
>TRBJ1-1|.|12|TRBV20-1|.
CSAARALGEAFF
TGCAGTGCTGCGCGGGCCCTGGGTGAAGCTTTCTTT
>TRBJ2-1|.|13|TRBV29-1|TRBD1
CSVQGALHNEQFF
TGCAGCGTTCAGGGGGCCCTACACAATGAGCAGTTCTTC
>TRBJ2-7|few|17|TRBV6-2/TRBV6-3|TRBD1
CASRKGTGLQPKNEQYF
TGTGCCAGCAGGAAAGGGACAGGGTTGCAGCCTAAGAATGAGCAGTACTTC
>TRBJ2-7|few|15|TRBV20-1|.
CSARLFGTPPNEQYF
TGCAGTGCTAGGCTTTTCGGGACTCCTCCCAACGAGCAGTACTTC
>TRBJ1-6|.|15|TRBV7-9|TRBD1
CASGPGTGEGSPLHF
TGTGCCAGCGGCCCCGGGACAGGGGAGGGGTCACCCCTCCACTTT
>TRBJ2-3|.|16|TRBV3-1|TRBD2
CASSQIAGGRTDTQYF
TGTGCCAGCAGCCAGATCGCGGGGGGACGCACAGATACGCAGTATTTT
>TRBJ2-6|.|15|TRBV6-4|.
CASSDGHSGANVLTF
TGTGCCAGCAGTGATGGACACTCTGGGGCCAACGTCCTGACTTTC
>TRBJ2-1|once|15|TRBV6-5|TRBD2
CTSRRLADRHNEQFF
TGTACCAGCAGACGACTAGCGGACCGACACAATGAGCAGTTCTTC
>TRBJ2-7|.|17|TRBV6-2/TRBV6-3|TRBD2
CASRNVGASGGAYEQYF
TGTGCCAGCAGAAACGTCGGGGCTAGCGGGGGGGCCTACGAGCAGTACTTC
>TRBJ1-4|.|17|TRBV14|.
CASSQEAGVATNEKLFF
TGTGCCAGCAGCCAAGAAGCCGGGGTTGCAACTAATGAAAAACTGTTTTTT
>TRBJ2-1|many|15|TRBV5-1|TRBD2
CASSLTSGGHNEQFF
TGCGCCAGCAGCTTAACTAGCGGGGGCCACAATGAGCAGTTCTTC
>TRBJ1-1|.|13|TRBV7-2|.
CASRFGTDTEAFF
TGTGCCAGCAGGTTCGGGACGGACACTGAAGCTTTCTTT
>TRBJ1-2|many|17|TRBV11-2|.
CASSFSRSAGLNYGYTF
TGTGCCAGCAGCTTTTCGAGATCGGCCGGACTAAACTATGGCTACACCTTC
>TRBJ2-7|.|15|TRBV3-1|TRBD1
CASSQADRGPYEQYF
TGTGCCAGCAGCCAGGCCGACAGGGGGCCCTACGAGCAGTACTTC
>TRBJ1-3|few|13|TRBV14|.
CASSQKSGNTIYF
TGTGCCAGCAGCCAAAAGTCAGGAAACACCATATATTTT
>TRBJ2-4|few|20|TRBV25-1|TRBD1
CASSEWDPGGDRVAKNIQYF
TGTGCCAGCAGTGAATGGGACCCAGGGGGCGATAGGGTAGCCAAAAACATTCAGTACTTC
>TRBJ1-4|.|15|TRBV6-2/TRBV6-3|.
CASSSTTGGVEKLFF
TGTGCCAGCAGTTCGACGACAGGAGGAGTCGAAAAACTGTTTTTT
>TRBJ2-7|.|14|TRBV27|TRBD1
CASSLSGTAGKQYF
TGTGCCAGCAGTTTATCCGGGACAGCTGGCAAGCAGTACTTC
>TRBJ1-5|few|12|TRBV25-1|.
CASSEFNQPQHF
TGTGCCAGCAGTGAATTCAATCAGCCCCAGCATTTT
>TRBJ1-1|.|15|TRBV20-1|.
CSAPRTPGARTEAFF
TGCAGTGCTCCAAGAACCCCGGGGGCGCGCACTGAAGCTTTCTTT
>TRBJ2-7|.|15|TRBV4-3|.
CASSQDDTGLYEQYF
TGCGCCAGCAGCCAAGATGATACAGGTCTCTACGAGCAGTACTTC
>TRBJ2-1|many|12|TRBV11-2|.
CASSPQYNEQFF
TGTGCCAGCAGTCCTCAGTACAATGAGCAGTTCTTC
>TRBJ1-1|.|14|TRBV27|.
CASSLRRGKTEAFF
TGTGCCAGCAGTTTGCGAAGAGGGAAAACTGAAGCTTTCTTT
>TRBJ2-5|.|16|TRBV20-1|.
CSARGTFGALQETQYF
TGCAGTGCTAGAGGAACTTTTGGGGCTTTACAAGAGACCCAGTACTTC
>TRBJ2-5|many|14|TRBV6-5|TRBD1
CASSSDREGETQYF
TGTGCCAGCAGCTCTGACAGGGAAGGGGAGACCCAGTACTTC
>TRBJ2-3|.|13|TRBV5-1|.
CASSGQPGDTQYF
TGCGCCAGCAGCGGACAACCCGGAGATACGCAGTATTTT
>TRBJ2-1|.|14|TRBV20-1|.
CSARGDPSQSEQFF
TGCAGTGCTAGAGGGGACCCTTCCCAAAGTGAGCAGTTCTTC
>TRBJ2-1|few|15|TRBV13|.
CASSFVGRTSSRQFF
TGTGCCAGCAGCTTCGTCGGCCGAACCTCATCGAGGCAGTTCTTC
>TRBJ2-7|.|15|TRBV7-9|TRBD1
CASSYPGQGRHEQYF
TGTGCCAGCAGCTACCCCGGACAGGGGCGACACGAGCAGTACTTC
>TRBJ2-3|.|14|TRBV6-5|.
CASASYSSTDTQYF
TGTGCCAGCGCAAGCTACTCAAGCACAGATACGCAGTATTTT
>TRBJ2-1|.|17|TRBV2|TRBD1
CASRSGDRAVGTNEQFF
TGTGCCAGCAGGTCGGGGGACAGGGCTGTGGGAACAAATGAGCAGTTCTTC
>TRBJ1-1|.|14|TRBV29-1|TRBD1
CSVEGGQTNTEAFF
TGCAGCGTTGAAGGGGGACAGACAAACACTGAAGCTTTCTTT
>TRBJ1-4|.|15|TRBV15|.
CATSRDRDSSEKLFF
TGTGCCACCAGCAGAGATCGGGACTCTAGTGAAAAACTGTTTTTT
>TRBJ2-3|.|17|TRBV6-6|TRBD2
CASSYAAGAWDADTQYF
TGTGCCAGCAGTTACGCAGCGGGGGCCTGGGACGCAGATACGCAGTATTTT
>TRBJ1-5|.|18|TRBV7-8|.
CASSLEAAVTYSNQPQHF
TGTGCCAGCAGCTTAGAGGCGGCGGTTACGTATAGCAATCAGCCCCAGCATTTT
>TRBJ2-7|.|13|TRBV20-1|.
CSARDNRTYEQYF
TGCAGTGCTAGAGATAACAGGACCTACGAGCAGTACTTC
>TRBJ1-1|few|12|TRBV6-4|.
CASSDSAGSAFF
TGTGCCAGCAGTGACTCGGCGGGTTCAGCTTTCTTT
>TRBJ1-2|.|14|TRBV5-5|.
CASSNQGGIYGYTF
TGTGCCAGCAGCAACCAAGGGGGGATATATGGCTACACCTTC
>TRBJ1-4|once|15|TRBV6-6|.
CASSFQGRTNEKLFF
TGTGCCAGCAGTTTCCAGGGTCGGACTAATGAAAAACTGTTTTTT
>TRBJ2-1|.|16|TRBV28|TRBD2
CASSFTRRGGLDEQFF
TGTGCCAGCAGTTTCACAAGGCGGGGGGGCCTAGATGAGCAGTTCTTC
>TRBJ2-2|.|14|TRBV5-1|.
CASSLGRTTGELFF
TGCGCCAGCAGCTTGGGAAGAACCACCGGGGAGCTGTTTTTT
>TRBJ2-3|.|15|TRBV4-3|.
CASSQDWGFVDTQYF
TGCGCCAGCAGCCAAGATTGGGGGTTCGTAGATACGCAGTATTTT
>TRBJ2-1|.|13|TRBV3-1|.
CASSQANRDEQFF
TGTGCCAGCAGCCAAGCGAACCGGGATGAGCAGTTCTTC